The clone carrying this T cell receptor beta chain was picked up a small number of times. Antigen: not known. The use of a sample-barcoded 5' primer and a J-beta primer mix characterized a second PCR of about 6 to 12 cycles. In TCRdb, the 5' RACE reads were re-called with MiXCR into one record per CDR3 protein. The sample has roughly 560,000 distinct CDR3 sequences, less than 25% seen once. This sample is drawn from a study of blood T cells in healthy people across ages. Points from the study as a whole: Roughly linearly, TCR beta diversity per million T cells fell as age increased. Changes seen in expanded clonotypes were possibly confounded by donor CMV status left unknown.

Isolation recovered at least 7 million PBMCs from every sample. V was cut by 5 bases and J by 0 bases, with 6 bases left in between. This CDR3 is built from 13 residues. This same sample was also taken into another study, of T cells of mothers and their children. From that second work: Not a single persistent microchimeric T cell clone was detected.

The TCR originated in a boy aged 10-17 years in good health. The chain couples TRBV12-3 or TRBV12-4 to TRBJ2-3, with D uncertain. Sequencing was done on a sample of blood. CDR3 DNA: TGTGCCAGCAGTCCGTTCAGCACAGATACGCAGTATTTT. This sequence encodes CASSPFSTDTQYF.